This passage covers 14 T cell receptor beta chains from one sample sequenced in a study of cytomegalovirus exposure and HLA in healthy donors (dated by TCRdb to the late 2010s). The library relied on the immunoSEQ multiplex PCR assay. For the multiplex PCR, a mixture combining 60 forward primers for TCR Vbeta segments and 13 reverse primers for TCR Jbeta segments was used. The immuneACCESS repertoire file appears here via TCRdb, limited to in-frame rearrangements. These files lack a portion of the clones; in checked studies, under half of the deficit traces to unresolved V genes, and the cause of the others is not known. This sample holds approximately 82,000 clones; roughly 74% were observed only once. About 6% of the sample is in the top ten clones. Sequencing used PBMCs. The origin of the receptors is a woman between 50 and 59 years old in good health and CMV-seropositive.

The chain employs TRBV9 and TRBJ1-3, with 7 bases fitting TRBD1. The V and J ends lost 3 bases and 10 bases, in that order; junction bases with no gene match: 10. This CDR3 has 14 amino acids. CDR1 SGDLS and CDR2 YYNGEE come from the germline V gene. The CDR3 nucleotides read TGTGCCAGCAGCGGCCGGGACAGCGCAGGGACCATATATTTT. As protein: CASSGRDSAGTIYF.

CDR3 residues: CASSYSSISGNTIYF. The CDR3 coding sequence is TGTGCCAGCAGTTACTCGAGCATCTCTGGAAACACCATATATTTT. The chain joins TRBV6-6 to TRBJ1-3; D remains ambiguous. Germline assignment: CDR1 MNHNY and CDR2 SVGAGI (reference sequence). Trimming took 0 bases from V and 0 from J, leaving 6 bases between them. CDR3 length equals 15 residues.

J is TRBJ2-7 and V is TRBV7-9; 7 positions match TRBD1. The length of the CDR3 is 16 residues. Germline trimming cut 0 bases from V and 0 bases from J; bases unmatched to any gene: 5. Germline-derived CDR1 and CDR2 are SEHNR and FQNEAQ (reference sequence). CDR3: CASSLADRVASYEQYF. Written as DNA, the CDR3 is TGTGCCAGCAGCTTAGCCGACAGGGTAGCCTCCTACGAGCAGTACTTC.

The CDR3, as DNA: TGTGCCAGCAGCCAAAAACTAGCGGAGCAGTTCTTC. Amino acids: CASSQKLAEQFF. V is TRBV4-2 and J is TRBJ2-1; TRBD2 aligns across 7 bases. J lost 10 bases, V lost 2 bases, and 2 bases had no gene match. Germline CDR1 and CDR2: LGHNA and YNFKEQ. CDR3 size: 12 residues.

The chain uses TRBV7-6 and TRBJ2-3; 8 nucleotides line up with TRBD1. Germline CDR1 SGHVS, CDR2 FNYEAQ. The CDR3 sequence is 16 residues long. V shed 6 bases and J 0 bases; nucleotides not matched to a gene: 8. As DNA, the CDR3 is TGTGCCAGCAGTTACGGACAGGGTTATAGCACAGATACGCAGTATTTT. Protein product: CASSYGQGYSTDTQYF.

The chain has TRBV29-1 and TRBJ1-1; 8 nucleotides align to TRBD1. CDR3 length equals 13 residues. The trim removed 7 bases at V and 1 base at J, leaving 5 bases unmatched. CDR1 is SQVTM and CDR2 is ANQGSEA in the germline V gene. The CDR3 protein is CSATQGANTEAFF. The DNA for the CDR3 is TGCAGCGCAACCCAGGGGGCGAACACTGAAGCTTTCTTT.

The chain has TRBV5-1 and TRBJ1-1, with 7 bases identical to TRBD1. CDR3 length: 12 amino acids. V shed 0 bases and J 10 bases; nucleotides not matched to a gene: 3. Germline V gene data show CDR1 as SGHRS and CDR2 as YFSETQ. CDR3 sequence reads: CASSLERGRAFF. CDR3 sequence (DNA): TGCGCCAGCAGCTTGGAGAGGGGGCGAGCTTTCTTT.

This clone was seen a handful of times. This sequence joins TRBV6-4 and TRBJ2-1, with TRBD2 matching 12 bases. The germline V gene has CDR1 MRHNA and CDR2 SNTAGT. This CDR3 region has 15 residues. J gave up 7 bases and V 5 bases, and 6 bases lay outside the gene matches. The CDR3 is CASSPLAGGGNEQFF. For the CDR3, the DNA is TGTGCCAGCAGTCCACTAGCGGGAGGTGGGAATGAGCAGTTCTTC.

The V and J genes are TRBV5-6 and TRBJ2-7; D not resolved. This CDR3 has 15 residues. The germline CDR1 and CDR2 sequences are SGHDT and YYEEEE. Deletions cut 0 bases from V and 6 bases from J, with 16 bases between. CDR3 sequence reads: CASSLGSAGGGEQYF. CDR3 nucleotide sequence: TGTGCCAGCAGCTTGGGCTCCGCCGGTGGTGGCGAGCAGTACTTC.

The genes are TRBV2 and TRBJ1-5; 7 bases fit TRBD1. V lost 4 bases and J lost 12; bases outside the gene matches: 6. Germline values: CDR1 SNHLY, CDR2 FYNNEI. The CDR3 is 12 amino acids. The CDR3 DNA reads TGTGCCAGCAGTGGGGGGACAGCGCTCCAGCATTTT. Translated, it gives CASSGGTALQHF.

The CDR3 nucleotides are TGTGCCAGCAATGGACAGGGGACCCAGCCCCAGCATTTT. This encodes CASNGQGTQPQHF. This chain links TRBV6-6 with TRBJ1-5, with TRBD1 matching over 9 bases. Germline assignment: CDR1 MNHNY and CDR2 SVGAGI (reference sequence). The CDR3 is 13 amino acids. With V trimmed by 7 bases and J by 7 bases, 5 bases remained unmatched.

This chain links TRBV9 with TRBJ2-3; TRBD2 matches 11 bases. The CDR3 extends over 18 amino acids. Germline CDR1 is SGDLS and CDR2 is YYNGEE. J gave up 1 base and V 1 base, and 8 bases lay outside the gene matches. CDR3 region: CASSVRPSGRIRTDTQYF. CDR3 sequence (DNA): TGTGCCAGCAGCGTAAGGCCTAGCGGGAGGATTCGCACAGATACGCAGTATTTT.

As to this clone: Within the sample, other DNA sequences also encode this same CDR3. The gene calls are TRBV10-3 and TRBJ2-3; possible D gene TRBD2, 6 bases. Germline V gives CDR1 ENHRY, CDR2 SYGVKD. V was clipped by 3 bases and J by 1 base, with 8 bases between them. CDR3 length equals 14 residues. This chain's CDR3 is CAISDSGGTDTQYF. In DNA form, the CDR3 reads TGTGCCATCAGTGATTCGGGGGGCACAGATACGCAGTATTTT.

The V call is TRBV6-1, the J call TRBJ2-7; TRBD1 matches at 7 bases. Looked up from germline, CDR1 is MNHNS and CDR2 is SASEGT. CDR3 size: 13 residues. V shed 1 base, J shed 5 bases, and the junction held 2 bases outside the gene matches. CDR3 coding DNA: TGTGCCAGCAGTGAAGGACAGGGACACGAGCAGTACTTC. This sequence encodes CASSEGQGHEQYF.